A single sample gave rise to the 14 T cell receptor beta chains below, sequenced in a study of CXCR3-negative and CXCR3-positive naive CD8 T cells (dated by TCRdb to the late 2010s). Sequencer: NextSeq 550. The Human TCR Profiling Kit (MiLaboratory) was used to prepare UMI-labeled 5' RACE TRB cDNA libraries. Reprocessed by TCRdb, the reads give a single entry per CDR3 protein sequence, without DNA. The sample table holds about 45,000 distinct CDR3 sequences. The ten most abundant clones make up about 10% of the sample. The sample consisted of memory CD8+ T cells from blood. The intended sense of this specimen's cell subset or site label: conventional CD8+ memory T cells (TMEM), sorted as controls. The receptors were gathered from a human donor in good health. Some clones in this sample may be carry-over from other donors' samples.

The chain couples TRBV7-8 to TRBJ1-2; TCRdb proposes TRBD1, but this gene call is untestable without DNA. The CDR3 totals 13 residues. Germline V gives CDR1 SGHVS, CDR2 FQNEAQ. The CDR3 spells CASSSWDREGYTF. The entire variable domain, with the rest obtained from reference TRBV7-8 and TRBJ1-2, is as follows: GAGVSQSPRYKVAKRGQDVALRCDPISGHVSLFWYQQALGQGPEFLTYFQNEAQLDKSGLPSDRFFAERPEGSVSTLKIQRTQQEDSAVYLCASSSWDREGYTFGSGTRLTVV.

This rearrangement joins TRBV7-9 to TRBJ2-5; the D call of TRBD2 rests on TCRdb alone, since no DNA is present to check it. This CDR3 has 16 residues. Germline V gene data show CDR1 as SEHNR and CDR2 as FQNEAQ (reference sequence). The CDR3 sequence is CASSNTSGGASWTQYF.

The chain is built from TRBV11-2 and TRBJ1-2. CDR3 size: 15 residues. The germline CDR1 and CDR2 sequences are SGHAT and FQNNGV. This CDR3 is CASSSDVDGDYGYTF.

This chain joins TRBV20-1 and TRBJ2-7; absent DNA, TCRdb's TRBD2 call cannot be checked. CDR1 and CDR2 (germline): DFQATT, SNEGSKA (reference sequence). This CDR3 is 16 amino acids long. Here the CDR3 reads CSASESGRGLADEQYF.

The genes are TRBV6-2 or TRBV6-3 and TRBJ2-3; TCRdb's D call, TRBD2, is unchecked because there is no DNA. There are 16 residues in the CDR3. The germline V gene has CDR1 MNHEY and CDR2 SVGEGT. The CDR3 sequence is CASRMRLAAFTDTQYF.

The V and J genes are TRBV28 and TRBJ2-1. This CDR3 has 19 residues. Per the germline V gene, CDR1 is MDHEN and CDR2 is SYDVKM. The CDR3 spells CASSLHVGFGRLYYNEQFF.

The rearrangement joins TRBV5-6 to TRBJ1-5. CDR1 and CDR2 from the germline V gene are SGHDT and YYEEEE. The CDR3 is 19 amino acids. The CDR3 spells CASSLWYFYDETDNQPQHF.

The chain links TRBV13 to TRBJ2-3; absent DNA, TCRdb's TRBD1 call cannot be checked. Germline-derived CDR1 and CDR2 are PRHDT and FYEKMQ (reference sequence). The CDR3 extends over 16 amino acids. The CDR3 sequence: CASSFGDRVITDTQYF.

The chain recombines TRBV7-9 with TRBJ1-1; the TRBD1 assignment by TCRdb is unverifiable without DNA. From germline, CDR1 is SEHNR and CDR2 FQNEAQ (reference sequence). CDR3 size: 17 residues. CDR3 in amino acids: CASSSTRSDRGGTEAFF.

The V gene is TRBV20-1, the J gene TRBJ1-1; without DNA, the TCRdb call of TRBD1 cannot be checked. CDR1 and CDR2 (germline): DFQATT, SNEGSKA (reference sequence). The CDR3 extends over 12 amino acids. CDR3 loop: CSAKYRDTEAFF.

The CDR3 is CSAFPGQGAYEQYF. The rearrangement joins TRBV20-1 to TRBJ2-7; the TCRdb call, TRBD1, lacks DNA for checking. The CDR3 loop spans 14 amino acids. Germline assignment: CDR1 DFQATT and CDR2 SNEGSKA (reference sequence).

This chain's CDR3 is CASRPGLAADTQYF. The chain combines TRBV4-3 with TRBJ2-3; TCRdb picks TRBD2, but there is no DNA to check that call. Germline loops: CDR1 LGHNA, CDR2 YSLEER. The length of the CDR3 is 14 residues.

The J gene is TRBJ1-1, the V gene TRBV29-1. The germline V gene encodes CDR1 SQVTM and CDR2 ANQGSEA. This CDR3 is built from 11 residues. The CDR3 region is CSVEGNTEAFF.

CDR3 loop: CAWRKFPLGQGGETQYF. The chain joins TRBV30 to TRBJ2-5; TCRdb's D call, TRBD1, is unchecked because there is no DNA. This CDR3 has 17 amino acids. CDR1 and CDR2 from the germline V gene are GTSNPN and SVGIG (reference sequence).